The rows below give T cell receptor beta chains drawn from one sample of a study of cytomegalovirus exposure and HLA in healthy donors. Repertoires were generated with immunoSEQ multiplex PCR, while TCRdb's copy carries only in-frame clones and drops some. Seen here are fewer than 200,000 clones, 80% observed once, and the top ten hold roughly 10%. Sequencing input: PBMCs. Receptor source: a man aged 18 to 29 in good health and CMV-seropositive. Both conserved end residues are part of each CDR3. The order of the fields is J gene, D gene, clone size, V gene, CDR3 protein, CDR3 DNA. The D gene is left open where the match is weak. Clone size is shown for a subset of rows, as once, few, many or a class of expanded clone.

j_gene: TRBJ2-3
d_gene: TRBD2
abundance: -
v_gene: TRBV2
CDR3aa: CASSAAVGSGAASTDTQYF
CDR3nt: TGTGCCAGCAGCGCCGCTGTTGGTAGCGGGGCAGCTAGCACAGATACGCAGTATTTT

j_gene: TRBJ1-1
d_gene: TRBD1
abundance: -
v_gene: TRBV7-3
CDR3aa: CASSLIDRGKGKTEAFF
CDR3nt: TGTGCCAGCAGCCTAATCGACAGGGGGAAAGGGAAAACTGAAGCTTTCTTT

j_gene: TRBJ1-1
d_gene: -
abundance: -
v_gene: TRBV19
CDR3aa: CASSVTANTEAFF
CDR3nt: TGTGCCAGTAGTGTGACAGCGAACACTGAAGCTTTCTTT

j_gene: TRBJ2-4
d_gene: TRBD2
abundance: once
v_gene: TRBV5-4
CDR3aa: CATSSGGVAKNIQYF
CDR3nt: TGTGCCACCTCGAGCGGGGGGGTAGCCAAAAACATTCAGTACTTC

j_gene: TRBJ2-1
d_gene: TRBD1
abundance: -
v_gene: TRBV5-1
CDR3aa: CASSPPGQVNEQFF
CDR3nt: TGCGCCAGCAGCCCGCCCGGACAGGTCAATGAGCAGTTCTTC

j_gene: TRBJ1-1
d_gene: -
abundance: once
v_gene: TRBV29-1
CDR3aa: CSLEGGYTEAFF
CDR3nt: TGCAGCCTGGAGGGGGGGTACACTGAAGCTTTCTTT

j_gene: TRBJ2-3
d_gene: -
abundance: -
v_gene: TRBV4-3
CDR3aa: CASSQDTGRASTDTQYF
CDR3nt: TGCGCCAGCAGCCAGGACACCGGTAGGGCGAGCACAGATACGCAGTATTTT

j_gene: TRBJ1-1
d_gene: TRBD1
abundance: -
v_gene: TRBV30
CDR3aa: CAWGTGGVAGNTEAFF
CDR3nt: TGTGCCTGGGGGACAGGGGGCGTCGCGGGGAACACTGAAGCTTTCTTT

j_gene: TRBJ1-1
d_gene: TRBD1
abundance: once
v_gene: TRBV6-1
CDR3aa: CASSEAPGQPMNTEAFF
CDR3nt: TGTGCCAGCAGTGAAGCGCCGGGACAGCCTATGAACACTGAAGCTTTCTTT

j_gene: TRBJ2-3
d_gene: -
abundance: -
v_gene: TRBV6-6
CDR3aa: CASSYFQGTDTQYF
CDR3nt: TGTGCCAGCAGTTACTTCCAGGGCACAGATACGCAGTATTTT

j_gene: TRBJ1-6
d_gene: -
abundance: -
v_gene: TRBV30
CDR3aa: CAWIQGGNSPLHF
CDR3nt: TGTGCCTGGATACAGGGAGGGAATTCACCCCTCCACTTT

j_gene: TRBJ1-2
d_gene: -
abundance: few
v_gene: TRBV19
CDR3aa: CATSGGNYGYTF
CDR3nt: TGTGCCACCAGCGGGGGGAACTATGGCTACACCTTC

j_gene: TRBJ1-1
d_gene: -
abundance: -
v_gene: TRBV4-1
CDR3aa: CASSQVHSLNTEAFF
CDR3nt: TGCGCCAGCAGCCAAGTACACAGCCTGAACACTGAAGCTTTCTTT

j_gene: TRBJ1-4
d_gene: -
abundance: -
v_gene: TRBV6-6
CDR3aa: CASGNRKSGEKLFF
CDR3nt: TGTGCCAGCGGCAACAGGAAATCAGGTGAAAAACTGTTTTTT

j_gene: TRBJ1-2
d_gene: -
abundance: few
v_gene: TRBV30
CDR3aa: CAERLTGKYGGYTF
CDR3nt: TGTGCCGAGCGCTTAACAGGGAAGTATGGCGGCTACACCTTC

j_gene: TRBJ2-7
d_gene: -
abundance: few
v_gene: TRBV7-9
CDR3aa: CASSLAYLPYEQYF
CDR3nt: TGTGCCAGCAGCTTAGCTTACCTACCCTACGAGCAGTACTTC

j_gene: TRBJ2-5
d_gene: -
abundance: once
v_gene: TRBV5-1
CDR3aa: CASSFGQGGIQYF
CDR3nt: TGCGCCAGCAGCTTCGGACAGGGAGGGATCCAGTACTTC

j_gene: TRBJ1-2
d_gene: TRBD1
abundance: once
v_gene: TRBV5-6
CDR3aa: CASSSTGGRGYTF
CDR3nt: TGTGCCAGCAGCTCCACAGGGGGCAGAGGCTACACCTTC

j_gene: TRBJ2-5
d_gene: TRBD1
abundance: -
v_gene: TRBV28
CDR3aa: CASSRGTEETQYF
CDR3nt: TGTGCCAGCAGCCGAGGGACAGAAGAGACCCAGTACTTC

j_gene: TRBJ1-4
d_gene: TRBD1
abundance: -
v_gene: TRBV25-1
CDR3aa: CASSVTGGNNEKLFF
CDR3nt: TGTGCCAGCAGTGTCACAGGGGGTAATAATGAAAAACTGTTTTTT

j_gene: TRBJ2-2
d_gene: -
abundance: -
v_gene: TRBV4-3
CDR3aa: CASSQEGPNTGELFF
CDR3nt: TGCGCCAGCAGCCAAGAGGGGCCTAACACCGGGGAGCTGTTTTTT

j_gene: TRBJ2-3
d_gene: -
abundance: -
v_gene: TRBV6-4
CDR3aa: CASSDTLANTQYF
CDR3nt: TGTGCCAGCAGTGACACCCTAGCAAATACGCAGTATTTT

j_gene: TRBJ2-1
d_gene: TRBD1
abundance: once
v_gene: TRBV7-9
CDR3aa: CASSPGDRGRDEQFF
CDR3nt: TGTGCCAGCAGCCCAGGGGACAGGGGGCGTGATGAGCAGTTCTTC

j_gene: TRBJ1-3
d_gene: -
abundance: few
v_gene: TRBV4-3
CDR3aa: CASSSQGTGNTIYF
CDR3nt: TGCGCCAGCAGCTCCCAGGGGACTGGAAACACCATATATTTT

j_gene: TRBJ1-1
d_gene: -
abundance: -
v_gene: TRBV29-1
CDR3aa: CSVEGWIGGTEAFF
CDR3nt: TGCAGCGTTGAAGGATGGATTGGCGGCACTGAAGCTTTCTTT

j_gene: TRBJ1-2
d_gene: TRBD1
abundance: -
v_gene: TRBV6-1
CDR3aa: CASSVHRGDGYTF
CDR3nt: TGTGCCAGCAGTGTTCACAGGGGAGATGGCTACACCTTC

j_gene: TRBJ2-5
d_gene: -
abundance: -
v_gene: TRBV6-5
CDR3aa: CASSPLTRYQETQYF
CDR3nt: TGTGCCAGCAGCCCCCTTACACGATACCAAGAGACCCAGTACTTC

j_gene: TRBJ2-1
d_gene: -
abundance: -
v_gene: TRBV5-8
CDR3aa: CASSWGRGAQTYNEQFF
CDR3nt: TGTGCCAGCAGCTGGGGCCGGGGGGCCCAGACGTACAATGAGCAGTTCTTC

j_gene: TRBJ2-5
d_gene: -
abundance: -
v_gene: TRBV7-6
CDR3aa: CASSFDREVKTQYF
CDR3nt: TGTGCCAGCAGCTTCGACAGGGAGGTGAAGACCCAGTACTTC

j_gene: TRBJ1-1
d_gene: -
abundance: once
v_gene: TRBV5-1
CDR3aa: CASSFVGGPNTEAFF
CDR3nt: TGCGCCAGCAGCTTTGTCGGGGGGCCGAACACTGAAGCTTTCTTT

j_gene: TRBJ2-7
d_gene: TRBD2
abundance: -
v_gene: TRBV15
CDR3aa: CATKPEAGFSYEQYF
CDR3nt: TGTGCCACCAAGCCTGAAGCGGGATTCAGCTACGAGCAGTACTTC

j_gene: TRBJ2-7
d_gene: TRBD2
abundance: -
v_gene: TRBV9
CDR3aa: CASSVGTGLAGAYEQYF
CDR3nt: TGTGCCAGCAGCGTCGGAACGGGACTAGCGGGTGCCTACGAGCAGTACTTC

j_gene: TRBJ1-2
d_gene: -
abundance: -
v_gene: TRBV5-1
CDR3aa: CASGLGTSGGYGYTF
CDR3nt: TGCGCCAGCGGTCTAGGGACATCCGGCGGCTATGGCTACACCTTC

j_gene: TRBJ1-4
d_gene: TRBD1
abundance: -
v_gene: TRBV25-1
CDR3aa: CASSESGQGGSEKLFF
CDR3nt: TGTGCCAGCAGTGAATCGGGGCAGGGGGGAAGTGAAAAACTGTTTTTT

j_gene: TRBJ2-1
d_gene: -
abundance: -
v_gene: TRBV7-5
CDR3aa: CARSMGLARFQFNEQFF
CDR3nt: TGTGCCAGAAGCATGGGACTAGCCCGATTTCAGTTCAATGAGCAGTTCTTC

j_gene: TRBJ1-1
d_gene: -
abundance: few
v_gene: TRBV6-5
CDR3aa: CASRGPGNTEAFF
CDR3nt: TGTGCCAGCAGAGGCCCGGGGAACACTGAAGCTTTCTTT

j_gene: TRBJ1-5
d_gene: -
abundance: -
v_gene: TRBV6-5
CDR3aa: CASKGPGGSNQPQHF
CDR3nt: TGTGCCAGCAAGGGGCCGGGGGGGAGCAATCAGCCCCAGCATTTT

j_gene: TRBJ1-3
d_gene: -
abundance: -
v_gene: TRBV6-1
CDR3aa: CASSRDRTSGNTIYF
CDR3nt: TGTGCCAGCAGCCGTGACAGGACCTCTGGAAACACCATATATTTT

j_gene: TRBJ2-3
d_gene: TRBD2
abundance: -
v_gene: TRBV7-2
CDR3aa: CASSLQSRGGVDTQYF
CDR3nt: TGTGCCAGCAGCTTACAAAGTCGCGGGGGGGTAGATACGCAGTATTTT

j_gene: TRBJ2-7
d_gene: TRBD1
abundance: -
v_gene: TRBV7-9
CDR3aa: CSSSLALSDRAWGQYF
CDR3nt: TGTTCCAGCAGCTTAGCGCTTTCGGACAGGGCTTGGGGGCAGTACTTC

j_gene: TRBJ2-1
d_gene: -
abundance: -
v_gene: TRBV11-2
CDR3aa: CASSLPGEVSDEQFF
CDR3nt: TGTGCCAGCAGCTTACCTGGTGAGGTTAGCGATGAGCAGTTCTTC